Detailed here is one T cell receptor beta chain. Its matching antigen is unknown. A single record per CDR3 protein comes from TCRdb applying MiXCR to the RT-PCR reads. The repertoire holds about 830,000 distinct CDR3 sequences, around 20% seen once, with roughly 11% in the top ten. The CDR3 extends over 13 amino acids. Per the germline V gene, CDR1 is SQVTM and CDR2 is ANQGSEA. V was pared by 6 bases and J by 4 bases, with 15 bases between. The data originate from a study of response to subunit inactivated influenza vaccine. General study results and limits: The study's authors posited that every seasonal influenza vaccination enlists few new T cells.

This clonotype was obtained from a man in his forties or fifties who received an inactivated influenza vaccine. This chain connects TRBV29-1 to TRBJ1-1; D is ambiguous. Sequencing used PBMCs from blood, obtained around 5 days after vaccination. The CDR3 DNA reads TGCAGCGTGGTCCAGGAGTTTAGCACTGAAGCTTTCTTT. Encoded protein: CSVVQEFSTEAFF.